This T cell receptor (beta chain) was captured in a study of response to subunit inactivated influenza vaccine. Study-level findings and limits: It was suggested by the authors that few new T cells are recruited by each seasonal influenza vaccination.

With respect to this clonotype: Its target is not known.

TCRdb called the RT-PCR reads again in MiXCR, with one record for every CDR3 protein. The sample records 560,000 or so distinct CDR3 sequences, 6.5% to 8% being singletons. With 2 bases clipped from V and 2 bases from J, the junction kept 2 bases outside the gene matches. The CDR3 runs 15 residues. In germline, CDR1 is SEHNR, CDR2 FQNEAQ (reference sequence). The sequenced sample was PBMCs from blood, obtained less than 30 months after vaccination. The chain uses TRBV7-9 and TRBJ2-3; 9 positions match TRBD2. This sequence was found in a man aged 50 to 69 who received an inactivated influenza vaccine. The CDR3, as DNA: TGTGCCAGCAGCTTAAGCGGGGGGTTCACAGATACGCAGTATTTT. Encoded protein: CASSLSGGFTDTQYF.